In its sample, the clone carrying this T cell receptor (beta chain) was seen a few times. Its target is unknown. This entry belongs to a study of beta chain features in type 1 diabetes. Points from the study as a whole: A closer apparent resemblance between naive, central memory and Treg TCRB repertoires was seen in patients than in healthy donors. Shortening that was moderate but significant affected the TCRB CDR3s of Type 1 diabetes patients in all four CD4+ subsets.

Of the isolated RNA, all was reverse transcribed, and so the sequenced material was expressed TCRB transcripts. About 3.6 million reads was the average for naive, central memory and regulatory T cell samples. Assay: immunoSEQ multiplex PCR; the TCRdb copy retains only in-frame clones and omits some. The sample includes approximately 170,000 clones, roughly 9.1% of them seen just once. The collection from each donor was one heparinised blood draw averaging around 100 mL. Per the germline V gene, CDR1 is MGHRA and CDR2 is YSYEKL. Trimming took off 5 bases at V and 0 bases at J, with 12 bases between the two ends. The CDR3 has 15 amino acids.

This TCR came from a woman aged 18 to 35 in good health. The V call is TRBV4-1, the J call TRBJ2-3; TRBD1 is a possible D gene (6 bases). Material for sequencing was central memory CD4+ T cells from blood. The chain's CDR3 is CASSYRQVSTDTQYF. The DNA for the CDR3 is TGCGCCAGCAGCTACCGACAGGTTAGCACAGATACGCAGTATTTT.